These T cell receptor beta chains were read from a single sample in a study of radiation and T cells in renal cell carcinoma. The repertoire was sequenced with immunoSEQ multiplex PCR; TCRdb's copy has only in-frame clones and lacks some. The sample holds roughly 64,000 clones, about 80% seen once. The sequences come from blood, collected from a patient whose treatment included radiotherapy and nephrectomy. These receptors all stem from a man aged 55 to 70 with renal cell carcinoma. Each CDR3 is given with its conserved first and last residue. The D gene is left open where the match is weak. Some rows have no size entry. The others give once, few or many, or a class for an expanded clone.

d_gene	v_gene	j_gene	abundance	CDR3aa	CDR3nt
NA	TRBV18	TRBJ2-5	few	CASSPGETQYF	TGTGCCAGCTCACCGGGGGAGACCCAGTACTTC
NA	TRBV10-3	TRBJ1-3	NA	CAIPGTGNTIYF	TGTGCCATCCCTGGAACTGGAAACACCATATATTTT
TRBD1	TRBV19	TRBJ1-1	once	CASSIPRQGAGTEAFF	TGTGCCAGTAGTATACCACGACAGGGGGCGGGGACTGAAGCTTTCTTT
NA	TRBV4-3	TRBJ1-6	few	CASSVGQEGSPLHF	TGCGCCAGCAGCGTAGGGCAGGAGGGTTCACCCCTCCACTTT
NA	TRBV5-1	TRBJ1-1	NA	CASSLASGNTEAFF	TGCGCCAGCAGCTTGGCCTCCGGGAACACTGAAGCTTTCTTT
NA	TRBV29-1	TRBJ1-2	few	CSVRELEGYGYTF	TGCAGCGTCAGGGAATTGGAGGGTTATGGCTACACCTTC
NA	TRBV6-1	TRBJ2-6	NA	CASRTGVGANVLTF	TGTGCCAGCAGGACGGGTGTTGGGGCCAACGTCCTGACTTTC
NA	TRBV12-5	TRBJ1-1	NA	CASGWEPNTEAFF	TGTGCTAGTGGTTGGGAACCGAACACTGAAGCTTTCTTT
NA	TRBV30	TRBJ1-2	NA	CAWRVGRGVGGYTF	TGTGCCTGGCGGGTCGGAAGGGGGGTCGGGGGCTACACCTTC
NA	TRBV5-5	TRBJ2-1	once	CASSFWTKDNEQFF	TGTGCCAGCAGCTTTTGGACGAAAGACAATGAGCAGTTCTTC
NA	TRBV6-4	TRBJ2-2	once	CASRRTTNTGELFF	TGTGCCAGCAGAAGGACAACGAACACCGGGGAGCTGTTTTTT
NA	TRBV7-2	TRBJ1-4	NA	CASSTGAMNEKLFF	TGTGCCAGCAGCACCGGGGCCATGAATGAAAAACTGTTTTTT
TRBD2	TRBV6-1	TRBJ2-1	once	CASREGLAGANEQFF	TGTGCCAGCAGGGAGGGACTAGCGGGAGCAAATGAGCAGTTCTTC
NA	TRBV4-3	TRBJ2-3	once	CASSQHRDLLTDTQYF	TGCGCCAGCAGCCAACACCGGGACCTACTCACAGATACGCAGTATTTT
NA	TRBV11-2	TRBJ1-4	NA	CASSLVSDEKLFF	TGTGCCAGCAGCTTAGTTTCGGATGAAAAACTGTTTTTT
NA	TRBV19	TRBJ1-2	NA	CASTPPQVYGYTF	TGTGCCAGTACCCCCCCCCAAGTCTATGGCTACACCTTC
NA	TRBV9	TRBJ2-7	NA	CASSVGGRETYEQYF	TGTGCCAGCAGCGTAGGGGGCAGAGAAACCTACGAGCAGTACTTC
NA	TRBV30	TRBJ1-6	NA	CAWGGYNSPLHF	TGTGCCTGGGGCGGTTATAATTCACCCCTCCACTTT
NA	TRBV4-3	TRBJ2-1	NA	CASSHGYGLRWREQFF	TGCGCCAGCAGCCATGGCTACGGTCTGCGTTGGCGTGAGCAGTTCTTC
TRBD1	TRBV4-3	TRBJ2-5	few	CASSQEGRQGRTTQYF	TGCGCCAGCAGCCAAGAAGGGAGACAGGGCCGCACGACCCAGTACTTC
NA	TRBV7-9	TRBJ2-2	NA	CASSLVQGGTGELFF	TGTGCCAGCAGCTTAGTCCAGGGGGGAACCGGGGAGCTGTTTTTT
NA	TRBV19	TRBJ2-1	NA	CASSKTDSSYNEQFF	TGTGCCAGTAGTAAGACAGATAGCTCCTACAATGAGCAGTTCTTC
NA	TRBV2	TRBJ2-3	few	CASSVGAAADTQYF	TGTGCCAGCAGTGTCGGGGCCGCTGCAGATACGCAGTATTTT
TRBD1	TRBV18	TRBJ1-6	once	CASSIGTGDNSPLHF	TGTGCCAGCTCAATCGGGACAGGGGATAATTCACCCCTCCACTTT
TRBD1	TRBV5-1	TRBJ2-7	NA	CASSTGTGGFYEQYF	TGCGCCAGCAGCACCGGGACAGGGGGCTTCTACGAGCAGTACTTC
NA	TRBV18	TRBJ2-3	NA	CASSPPAGTDTQYF	TGTGCCAGCTCACCACCCGCAGGGACAGATACGCAGTATTTT
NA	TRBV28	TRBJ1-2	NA	CASSLTLYRSNYGYTF	TGTGCCAGCAGTTTAACCCTCTACAGATCTAACTATGGCTACACCTTC
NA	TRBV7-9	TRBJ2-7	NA	CASSPEVTYDEQYF	TGTGCCAGCAGCCCCGAGGTAACGTACGACGAGCAGTACTTC
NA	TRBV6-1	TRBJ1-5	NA	CASSWEGEGNQPQHF	TGTGCCAGCAGTTGGGAGGGCGAGGGAAATCAGCCCCAGCATTTT
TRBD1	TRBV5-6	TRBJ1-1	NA	CASSPDRVGTEAFF	TGTGCCAGCAGCCCCGACAGGGTGGGGACTGAAGCTTTCTTT
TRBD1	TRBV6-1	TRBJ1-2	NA	CASSEAVGQAIYGYTF	TGTGCCAGCAGTGAAGCGGTAGGACAGGCGATCTATGGCTACACCTTC
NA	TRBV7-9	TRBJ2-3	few	CASSLHRSTDTQYF	TGTGCCAGCAGCTTACACAGAAGCACAGATACGCAGTATTTT
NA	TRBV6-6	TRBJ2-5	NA	CASSPGVETQYF	TGTGCCAGCAGTCCAGGGGTTGAGACCCAGTACTTC
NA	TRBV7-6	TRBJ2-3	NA	CASSLDVRGGEDTQYF	TGTGCCAGCAGCTTAGATGTCAGGGGAGGTGAAGATACGCAGTATTTT
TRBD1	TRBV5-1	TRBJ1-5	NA	CASSLWDSYNQPQHF	TGCGCCAGCAGCTTGTGGGACAGTTACAATCAGCCCCAGCATTTT
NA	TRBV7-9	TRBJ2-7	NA	CASSIGDGYEQYF	TGTGCCAGCAGCATAGGGGACGGCTACGAGCAGTACTTC
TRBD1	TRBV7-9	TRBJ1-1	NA	CASSLRQGRDTEAFF	TGTGCCAGCAGCTTACGACAGGGCCGGGACACTGAAGCTTTCTTT
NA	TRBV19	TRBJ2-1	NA	CASSRGLRSYNEQFF	TGTGCCAGTAGTCGGGGACTGCGCTCCTACAATGAGCAGTTCTTC
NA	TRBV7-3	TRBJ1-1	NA	CASSTGQMNTEAFF	TGTGCCAGCAGCACCGGACAGATGAACACTGAAGCTTTCTTT
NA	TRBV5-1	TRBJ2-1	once	CASSFGRGTQNEQFF	TGCGCCAGCAGCTTTGGGAGGGGGACTCAGAATGAGCAGTTCTTC
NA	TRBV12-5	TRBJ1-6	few	CASGLVNQGDSPLHF	TGTGCTAGTGGTTTGGTAAATCAGGGAGATTCACCCCTCCACTTT
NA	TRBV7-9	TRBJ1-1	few	CASSYVGTEAFF	TGTGCCAGCAGCTATGTTGGGACTGAAGCTTTCTTT
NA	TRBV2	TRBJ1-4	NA	CASSPGPTGEKLFF	TGTGCCAGCAGCCCCGGACCAACGGGGGAAAAACTGTTTTTT
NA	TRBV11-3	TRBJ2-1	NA	CASSPGTASYNEQFF	TGTGCCAGCAGCCCAGGGACTGCTTCCTACAATGAGCAGTTCTTC
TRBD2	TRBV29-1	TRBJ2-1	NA	CSFRGLAGGTNEQFF	TGCAGCTTCAGGGGACTAGCGGGGGGGACAAATGAGCAGTTCTTC
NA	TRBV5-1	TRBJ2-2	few	CASSPGLRTGELFF	TGCGCCAGCAGCCCGGGACTCCGCACCGGGGAGCTGTTTTTT
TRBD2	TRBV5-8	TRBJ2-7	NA	CASSWQRGGTYEQYF	TGTGCCAGCAGCTGGCAGCGGGGGGGTACCTACGAGCAGTACTTC
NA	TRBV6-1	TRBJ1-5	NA	CASSEWGSGNQPQHF	TGTGCCAGCAGTGAATGGGGCAGTGGCAATCAGCCCCAGCATTTT
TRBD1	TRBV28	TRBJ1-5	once	CATSGQTNQPQHF	TGTGCCACCTCGGGACAGACAAATCAGCCCCAGCATTTT
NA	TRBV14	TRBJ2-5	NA	CASSQDWAPGPQYF	TGTGCCAGCAGCCAAGATTGGGCCCCGGGTCCCCAGTACTTC
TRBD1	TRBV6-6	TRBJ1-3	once	CASRDGTGPGNTIYF	TGTGCCAGCAGGGACGGGACAGGACCTGGAAACACCATATATTTT
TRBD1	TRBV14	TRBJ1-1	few	CASSQGGQGMNTEAFF	TGTGCCAGCAGCCAAGGGGGACAGGGCATGAACACTGAAGCTTTCTTT
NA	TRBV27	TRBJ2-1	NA	CACSERVGAYSEQFF	TGTGCCTGCAGTGAACGCGTGGGGGCTTACAGTGAGCAGTTCTTC
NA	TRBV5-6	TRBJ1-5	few	CASSLAGGGRQPQHF	TGTGCCAGCAGCTTGGCGGGCGGGGGCAGACAGCCCCAGCATTTT
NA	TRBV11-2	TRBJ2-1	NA	CASSLAGRNEQFF	TGTGCCAGCAGCTTAGCGGGGAGGAATGAGCAGTTCTTC
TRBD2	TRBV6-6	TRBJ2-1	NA	CASSFASGASYNEQFF	TGTGCCAGCAGTTTCGCTAGCGGGGCCTCCTACAATGAGCAGTTCTTC
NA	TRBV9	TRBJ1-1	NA	CASSSSDGRREAFF	TGTGCCAGCAGCTCGTCGGACGGCCGGCGGGAAGCTTTCTTT